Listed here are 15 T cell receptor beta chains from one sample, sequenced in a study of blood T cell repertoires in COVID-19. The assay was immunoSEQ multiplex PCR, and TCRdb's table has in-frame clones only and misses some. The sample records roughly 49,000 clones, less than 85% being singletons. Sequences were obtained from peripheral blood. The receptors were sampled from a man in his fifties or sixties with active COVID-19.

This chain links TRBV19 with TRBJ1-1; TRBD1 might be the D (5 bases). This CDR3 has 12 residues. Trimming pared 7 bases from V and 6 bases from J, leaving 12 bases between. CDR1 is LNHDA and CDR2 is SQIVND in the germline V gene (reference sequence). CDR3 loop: CASTGQHPEAFF. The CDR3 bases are TGTGCCAGTACCGGACAACACCCTGAAGCTTTCTTT.

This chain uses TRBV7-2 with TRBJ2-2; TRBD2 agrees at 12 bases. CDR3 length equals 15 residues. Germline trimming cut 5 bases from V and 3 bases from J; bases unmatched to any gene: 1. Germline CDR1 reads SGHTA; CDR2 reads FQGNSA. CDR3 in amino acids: CASSPSGGDTGELFF. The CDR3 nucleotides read TGTGCCAGCAGCCCTAGCGGGGGGGACACCGGGGAGCTGTTTTTT. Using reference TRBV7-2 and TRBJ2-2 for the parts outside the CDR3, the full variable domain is GAGVSQSPSNKVTEKGKDVELRCDPISGHTALYWYRQSLGQGLEFLIYFQGNSAPDKSGLPSDRFSAERTGGSVSTLTIQRTQQEDSAVYLCASSPSGGDTGELFFGEGSRLTVL.

DNA of the CDR3: TGTGCCAGCAGCAGCAACCAGGGGATCCATGGCTACACCTTC. Its translation is CASSSNQGIHGYTF. The chain uses TRBV7-2 and TRBJ1-2, with a tentative D call TRBD1 (6 bases). Deletions cut 5 bases from V and 6 bases from J, with 16 bases between. This CDR3 spans 14 amino acids. Germline V CDR1 and CDR2: SGHTA, FQGNSA.

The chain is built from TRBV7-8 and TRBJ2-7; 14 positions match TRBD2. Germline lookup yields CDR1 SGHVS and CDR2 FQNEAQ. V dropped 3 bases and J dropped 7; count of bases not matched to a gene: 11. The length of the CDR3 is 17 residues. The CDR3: CASSFGTSGGLREEQYF. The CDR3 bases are TGTGCCAGCAGCTTCGGGACTAGCGGGGGCCTCCGGGAGGAGCAGTACTTC.

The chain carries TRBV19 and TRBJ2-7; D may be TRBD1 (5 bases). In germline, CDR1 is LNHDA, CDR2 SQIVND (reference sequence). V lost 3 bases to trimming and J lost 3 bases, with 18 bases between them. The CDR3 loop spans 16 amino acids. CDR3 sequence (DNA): TGTGCCAGTAGTATTGGTGTGTGGCAGGGTGTCTACGAGCAGTACTTC. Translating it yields CASSIGVWQGVYEQYF.

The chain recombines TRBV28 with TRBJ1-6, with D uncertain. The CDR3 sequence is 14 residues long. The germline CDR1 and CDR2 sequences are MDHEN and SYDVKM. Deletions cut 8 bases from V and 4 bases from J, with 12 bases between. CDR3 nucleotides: TGTGCCAGCGGGCGAGCGGGGTATAATTCACCCCTCCACTTT. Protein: CASGRAGYNSPLHF.

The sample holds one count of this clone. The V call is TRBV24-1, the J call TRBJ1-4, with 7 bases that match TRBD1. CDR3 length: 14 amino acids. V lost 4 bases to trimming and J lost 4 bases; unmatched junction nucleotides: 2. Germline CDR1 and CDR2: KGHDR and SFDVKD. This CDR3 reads CATSDDRDNEKLFF. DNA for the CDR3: TGTGCCACCAGTGACGACAGGGATAATGAAAAACTGTTTTTT.

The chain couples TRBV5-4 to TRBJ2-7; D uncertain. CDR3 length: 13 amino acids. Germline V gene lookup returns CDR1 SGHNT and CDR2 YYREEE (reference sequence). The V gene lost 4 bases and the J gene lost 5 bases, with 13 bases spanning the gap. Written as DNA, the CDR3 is TGTGCCAGCAGCACAGCTCCGTGGGACGAGCAGTACTTC. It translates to CASSTAPWDEQYF.

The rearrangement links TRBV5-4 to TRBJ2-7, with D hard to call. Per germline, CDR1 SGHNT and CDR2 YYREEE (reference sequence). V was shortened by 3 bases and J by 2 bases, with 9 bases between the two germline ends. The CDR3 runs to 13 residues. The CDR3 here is CASSSSEAYEQYF. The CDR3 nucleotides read TGTGCCAGCAGCTCTTCCGAGGCCTACGAGCAGTACTTC.

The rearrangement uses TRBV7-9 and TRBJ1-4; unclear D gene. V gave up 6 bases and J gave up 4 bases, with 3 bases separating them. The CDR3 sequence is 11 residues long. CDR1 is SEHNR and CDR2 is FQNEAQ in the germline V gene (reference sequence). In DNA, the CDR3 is TGTGCCAGCAGTATTAATGAAAAACTGTTTTTT. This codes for CASSINEKLFF. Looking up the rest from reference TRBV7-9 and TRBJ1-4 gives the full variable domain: DTGVSQNPRHKITKRGQNVTFRCDPISEHNRLYWYRQTLGQGPEFLTYFQNEAQLEKSRLLSDRFSAERPKGSFSTLEIQRTEQGDSAMYLCASSINEKLFFGSGTQLSVL.

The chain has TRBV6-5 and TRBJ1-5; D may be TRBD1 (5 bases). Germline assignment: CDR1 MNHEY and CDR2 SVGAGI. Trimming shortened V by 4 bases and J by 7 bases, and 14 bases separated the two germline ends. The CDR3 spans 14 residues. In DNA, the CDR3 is TGTGCCAGCAGTTCCCTCGCGGGACTACAGCCCCAGCATTTT. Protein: CASSSLAGLQPQHF.

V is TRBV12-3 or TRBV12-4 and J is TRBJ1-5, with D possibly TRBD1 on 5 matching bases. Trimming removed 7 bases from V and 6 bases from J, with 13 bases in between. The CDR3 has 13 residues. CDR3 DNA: TGTGCCAGCACAAAAGGGGTGGCTCAGCCCCAGCATTTT. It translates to CASTKGVAQPQHF.

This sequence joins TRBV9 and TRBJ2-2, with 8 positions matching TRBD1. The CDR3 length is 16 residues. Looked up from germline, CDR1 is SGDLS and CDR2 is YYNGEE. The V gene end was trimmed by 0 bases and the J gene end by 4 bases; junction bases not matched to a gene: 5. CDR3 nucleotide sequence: TGTGCCAGCAGCGTAGCGGGACAGGTCCCCACCGGGGAGCTGTTTTTT. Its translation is CASSVAGQVPTGELFF.

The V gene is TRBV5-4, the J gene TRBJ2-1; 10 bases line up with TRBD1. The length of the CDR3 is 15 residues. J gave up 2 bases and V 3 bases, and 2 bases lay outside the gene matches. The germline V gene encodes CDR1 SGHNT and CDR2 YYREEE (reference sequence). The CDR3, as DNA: TGTGCCAGCAGCTCCGGGACAGGGGCCTACAATGAGCAGTTCTTC. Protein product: CASSSGTGAYNEQFF.

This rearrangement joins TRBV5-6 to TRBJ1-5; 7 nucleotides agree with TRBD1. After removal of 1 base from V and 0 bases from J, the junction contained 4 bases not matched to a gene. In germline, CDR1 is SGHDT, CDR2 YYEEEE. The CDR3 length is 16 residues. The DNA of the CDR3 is TGTGCCAGCAGCTTGCAGGGGGGAGGTAGCAATCAGCCCCAGCATTTT. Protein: CASSLQGGGSNQPQHF.